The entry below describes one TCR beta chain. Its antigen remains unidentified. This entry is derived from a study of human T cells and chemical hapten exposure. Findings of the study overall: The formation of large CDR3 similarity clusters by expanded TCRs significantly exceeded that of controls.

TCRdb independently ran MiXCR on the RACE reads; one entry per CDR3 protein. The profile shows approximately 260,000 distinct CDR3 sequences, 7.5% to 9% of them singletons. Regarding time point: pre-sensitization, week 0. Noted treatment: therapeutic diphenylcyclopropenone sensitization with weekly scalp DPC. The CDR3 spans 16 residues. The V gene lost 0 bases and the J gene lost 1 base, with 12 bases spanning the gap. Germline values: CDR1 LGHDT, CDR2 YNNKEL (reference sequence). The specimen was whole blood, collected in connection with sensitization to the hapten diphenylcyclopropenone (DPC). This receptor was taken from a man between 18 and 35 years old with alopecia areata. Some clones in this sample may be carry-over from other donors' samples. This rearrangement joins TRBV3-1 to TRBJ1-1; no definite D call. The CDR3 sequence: CASSQDGARWNTEAFF. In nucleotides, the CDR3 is TGTGCCAGCAGCCAAGATGGTGCTCGCTGGAACACTGAAGCTTTCTTT. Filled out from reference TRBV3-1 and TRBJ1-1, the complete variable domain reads DTAVSQTPKYLVTQMGNDKSIKCEQNLGHDTMYWYKQDSKKFLKIMFSYNNKELIINETVPNRFSPKSPDKAHLNLHINSLELGDSAVYFCASSQDGARWNTEAFFGQGTRLTVV.